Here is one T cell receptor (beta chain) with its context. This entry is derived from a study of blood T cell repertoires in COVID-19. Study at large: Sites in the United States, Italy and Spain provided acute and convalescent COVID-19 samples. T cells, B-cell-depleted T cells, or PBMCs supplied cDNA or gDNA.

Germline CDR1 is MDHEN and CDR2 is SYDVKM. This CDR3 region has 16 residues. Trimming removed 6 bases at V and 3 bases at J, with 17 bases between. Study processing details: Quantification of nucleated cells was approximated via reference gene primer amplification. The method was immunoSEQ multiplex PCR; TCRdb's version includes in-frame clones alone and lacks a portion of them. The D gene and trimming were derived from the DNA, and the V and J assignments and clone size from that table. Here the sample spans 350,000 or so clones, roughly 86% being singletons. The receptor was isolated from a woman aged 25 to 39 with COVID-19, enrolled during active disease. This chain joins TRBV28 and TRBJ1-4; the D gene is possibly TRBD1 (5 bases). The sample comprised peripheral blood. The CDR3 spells CASSYLVGEANEKLFF. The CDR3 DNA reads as TGTGCCAGCAGCTACCTCGTAGGGGAGGCTAATGAAAAACTGTTTTTT.